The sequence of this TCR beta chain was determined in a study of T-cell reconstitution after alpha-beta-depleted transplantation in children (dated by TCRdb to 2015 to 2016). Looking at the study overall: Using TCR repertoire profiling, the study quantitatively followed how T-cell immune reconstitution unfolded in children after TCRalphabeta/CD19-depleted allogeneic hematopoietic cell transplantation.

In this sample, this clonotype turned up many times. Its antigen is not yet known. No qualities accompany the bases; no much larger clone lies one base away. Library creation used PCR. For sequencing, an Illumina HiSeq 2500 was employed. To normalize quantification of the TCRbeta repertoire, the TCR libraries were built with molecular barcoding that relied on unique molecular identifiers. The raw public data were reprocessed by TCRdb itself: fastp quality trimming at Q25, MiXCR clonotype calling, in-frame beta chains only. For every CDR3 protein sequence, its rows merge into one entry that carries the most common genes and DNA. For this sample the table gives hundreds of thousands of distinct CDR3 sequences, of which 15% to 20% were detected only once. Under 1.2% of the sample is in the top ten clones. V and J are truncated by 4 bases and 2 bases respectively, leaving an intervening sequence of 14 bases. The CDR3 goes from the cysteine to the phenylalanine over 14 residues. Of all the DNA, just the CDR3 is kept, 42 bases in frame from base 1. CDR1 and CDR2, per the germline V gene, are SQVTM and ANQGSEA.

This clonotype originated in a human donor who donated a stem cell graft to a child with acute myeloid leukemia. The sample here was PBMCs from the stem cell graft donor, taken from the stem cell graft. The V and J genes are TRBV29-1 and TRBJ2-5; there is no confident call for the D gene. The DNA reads TGCAGCGTTGGGGCTGCTACGGCTCAAGAGACCCAGTACTTC. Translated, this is CSVGAATAQETQYF.